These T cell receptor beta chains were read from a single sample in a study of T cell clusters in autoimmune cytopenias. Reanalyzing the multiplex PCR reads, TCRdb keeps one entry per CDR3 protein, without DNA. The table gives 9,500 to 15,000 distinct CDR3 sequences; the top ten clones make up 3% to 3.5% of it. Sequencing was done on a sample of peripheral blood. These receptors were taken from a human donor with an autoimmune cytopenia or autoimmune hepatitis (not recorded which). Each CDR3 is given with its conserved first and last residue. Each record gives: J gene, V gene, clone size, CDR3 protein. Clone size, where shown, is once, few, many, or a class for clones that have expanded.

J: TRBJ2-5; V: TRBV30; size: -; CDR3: CAWTQLLAGGTQYF
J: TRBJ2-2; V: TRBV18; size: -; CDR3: CASSRVTNTGELFF
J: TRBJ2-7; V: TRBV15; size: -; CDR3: CATSRGVLDEQYF
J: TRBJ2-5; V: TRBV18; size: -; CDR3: CASSRMAQETQYF
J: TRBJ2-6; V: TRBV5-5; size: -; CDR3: CASSQRSRDRASGANVLTF
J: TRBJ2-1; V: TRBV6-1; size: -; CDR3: CASSQTPGTALINEQFF
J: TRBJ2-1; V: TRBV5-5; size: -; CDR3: CASSSGTALMNEQFF
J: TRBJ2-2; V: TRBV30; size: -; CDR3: CAWRGQYTGELFF
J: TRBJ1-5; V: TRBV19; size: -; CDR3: CASSQQGSGQPQHF
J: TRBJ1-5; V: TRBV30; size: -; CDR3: CAWSATGNQPQHF
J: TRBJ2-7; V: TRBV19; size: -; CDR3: CASSIRGQGTYEQYF
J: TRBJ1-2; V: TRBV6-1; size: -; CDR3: CASSEGLSTPGYTF
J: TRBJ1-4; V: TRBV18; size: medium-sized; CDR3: CASSPGQGYEKLFF
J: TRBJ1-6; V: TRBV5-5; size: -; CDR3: CASSIQGGRDSPLHF
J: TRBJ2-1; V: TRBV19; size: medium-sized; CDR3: CASSMWEVNEQFF
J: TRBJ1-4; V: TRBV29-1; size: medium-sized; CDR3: CSGGQGSEKLFF
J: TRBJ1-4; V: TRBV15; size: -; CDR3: CATSRGGDEDFF
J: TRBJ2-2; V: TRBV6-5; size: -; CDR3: CASSYRLQANTGELFF
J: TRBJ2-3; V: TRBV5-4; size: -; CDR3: CASTSVGADTQYF
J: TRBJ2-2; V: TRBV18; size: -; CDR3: CASSPLRAGELFF
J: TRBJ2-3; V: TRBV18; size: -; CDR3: CASSRGTGSTDTQYF
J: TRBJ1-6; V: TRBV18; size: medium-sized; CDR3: CASSPGVRSPLHF
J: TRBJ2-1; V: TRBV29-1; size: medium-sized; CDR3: CSVIKREPTWDEQFF
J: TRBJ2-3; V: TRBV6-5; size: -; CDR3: CASSPTDGGGTDTQYF
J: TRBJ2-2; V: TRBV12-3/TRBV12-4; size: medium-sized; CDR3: CASSPGLAGFGELFF
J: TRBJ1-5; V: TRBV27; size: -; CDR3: CASKGTAISNQPQHF
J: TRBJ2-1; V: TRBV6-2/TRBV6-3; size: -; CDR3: CASNSGRGYNEQFF
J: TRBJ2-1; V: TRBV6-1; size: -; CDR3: CASSEIAASYNEQFF
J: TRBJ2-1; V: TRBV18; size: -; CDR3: CASSPKNEQFF
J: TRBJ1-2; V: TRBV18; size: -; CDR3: CASSLNRDSGAYGYTF
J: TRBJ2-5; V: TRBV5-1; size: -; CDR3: CASSTDSQETQYF
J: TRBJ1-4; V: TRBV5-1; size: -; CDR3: CASSLMGQATNEKLFF
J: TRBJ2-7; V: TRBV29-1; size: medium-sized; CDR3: CSVGGQSSYEQYF